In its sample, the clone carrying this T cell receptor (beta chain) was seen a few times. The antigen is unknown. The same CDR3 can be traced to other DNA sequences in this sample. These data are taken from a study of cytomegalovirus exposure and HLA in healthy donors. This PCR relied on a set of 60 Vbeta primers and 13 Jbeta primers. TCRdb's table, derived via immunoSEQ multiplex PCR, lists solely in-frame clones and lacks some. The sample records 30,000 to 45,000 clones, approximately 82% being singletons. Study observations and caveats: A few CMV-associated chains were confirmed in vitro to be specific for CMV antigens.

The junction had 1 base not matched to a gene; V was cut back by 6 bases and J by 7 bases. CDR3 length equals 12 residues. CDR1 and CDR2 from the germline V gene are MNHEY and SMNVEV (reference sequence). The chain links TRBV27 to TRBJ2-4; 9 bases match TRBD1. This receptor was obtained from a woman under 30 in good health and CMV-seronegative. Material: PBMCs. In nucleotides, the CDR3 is TGTGCCAGCAGGGGACAGGGTAACATTCAGTACTTC. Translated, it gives CASRGQGNIQYF.